The 15 T cell receptor beta chains below come from one sample, sequenced in a study of T cell responses to AZD1222 COVID-19 vaccine. Assay used: immunoSEQ multiplex PCR; TCRdb lists only in-frame clones, some missing. The sample includes some 140,000 clones, over 90% of them seen just once. The material was peripheral blood, obtained on day 0 of AZD1222 vaccination. The receptors were sampled from an adult in good health.

The chain combines TRBV28 with TRBJ2-1; the match to TRBD2 covers 14 bases. CDR3 size: 17 residues. CDR1 and CDR2 (germline): MDHEN, SYDVKM. V lost 3 bases to trimming and J lost 8 bases; unmatched junction nucleotides: 9. The CDR3 spells CASSFIPGTSGSHEQFF. CDR3 sequence (DNA): TGTGCCAGCAGTTTCATCCCCGGGACTAGCGGGAGTCATGAGCAGTTCTTC.

CDR3 sequence (DNA): TGCAGCGTTGCCTTCGGGACAGGGGGAAGTCGGGTCACCGGGGAGCTGTTTTTT. Its translation is CSVAFGTGGSRVTGELFF. The rearrangement links TRBV29-1 to TRBJ2-2, with 11 bases identical to TRBD1. The CDR3 covers 18 residues. J lost 4 bases, V lost 4 bases, and 14 bases had no gene match. The V gene's germline CDR1 is SQVTM and CDR2 ANQGSEA.

The gene calls are TRBV3-1 (or the pseudogene TRBV3-2) and TRBJ2-7; D is unclear. Germline assignment: CDR1 LGHDT and CDR2 YNNKEL (reference sequence). V was trimmed by 2 bases and J by 5 bases, leaving 10 bases between them. CDR3 length: 13 amino acids. The CDR3 protein is CASSQTHWDEQYF. In DNA form, the CDR3 reads TGTGCCAGCAGCCAAACCCACTGGGACGAGCAGTACTTC.

The rearrangement links TRBV19 to TRBJ2-1; 11 bases are a match to TRBD2. The length of the CDR3 is 16 residues. After removal of 2 bases from V and 7 bases from J, the junction contained 7 bases not matched to a gene. The germline gives CDR1 LNHDA, CDR2 SQIVND (reference sequence). The CDR3: CASSILVAGGINEQFF. CDR3 DNA: TGTGCCAGTAGTATATTAGTAGCGGGAGGGATTAATGAGCAGTTCTTC. Filled out from reference TRBV19 and TRBJ2-1, the complete variable domain reads DGGITQSPKYLFRKEGQNVTLSCEQNLNHDAMYWYRQDPGQGLRLIYYSQIVNDFQKGDIAEGYSVSREKKESFPLTVTSAQKNPTAFYLCASSILVAGGINEQFFGPGTRLTVL.

This chain uses TRBV7-2 with TRBJ2-1; D might be TRBD1 (5 bases). Trimming took off 1 base at V and 2 bases at J, with 12 bases between the two ends. The V gene's germline CDR1 is SGHTA and CDR2 FQGNSA. The CDR3 has 16 amino acids. The CDR3 DNA follows: TGTGCCAGCAGCTTAGTAGCAGGGAAGGCCTACAATGAGCAGTTCTTC. Translated, it gives CASSLVAGKAYNEQFF.

V gene TRBV21-1 combines with J gene TRBJ2-7; the table names TRBD1, a call not compared with the DNA. TRBV21-1 is flagged as a pseudogene. This CDR3 is 15 amino acids long. The CDR3 is CASSQGADRAAEQYF. CDR3 coding DNA: TGTGCCAGCAGCCAGGGAGCAGACAGGGCGGCCGAGCAGTACTTC.

The gene calls are TRBV14 and TRBJ2-7; D gene unclear. CDR1 SGHDN and CDR2 FVKESK come from the germline V gene. The V end lost 3 bases, the J end lost 0 bases, and 12 bases lay between the germline ends. This CDR3 has 15 amino acids. For the CDR3, the DNA is TGTGCCAGCAGCCACGGGTCTACCTCCTCCTACGAGCAGTACTTC. Translation: CASSHGSTSSYEQYF. The full variable domain, with the rest looked up from reference TRBV14 and TRBJ2-7, is EAGVTQFPSHSVIEKGQTVTLRCDPISGHDNLYWYRRVMGKEIKFLLHFVKESKQDESGMPNNRFLAERTGGTYSTLKVQPAELEDSGVYFCASSHGSTSSYEQYFGPGTRLTVT.

The chain employs TRBV27 and TRBJ1-2; 8 nucleotides align to TRBD1. The CDR3 spans 15 residues. Germline V lookup: CDR1 MNHEY, CDR2 SMNVEV (reference sequence). The junction had 7 bases not matched to a gene; V was cut back by 2 bases and J by 5 bases. CDR3 nucleotides: TGTGCCAGCAGTTTACAGGGGGCGGGTGGGTATGGCTACACCTTC. Protein product: CASSLQGAGGYGYTF.

This chain uses TRBV9 with TRBJ1-2, with D possibly being TRBD1 (5 bases). The CDR3 has 13 amino acids. Germline V CDR1 and CDR2: SGDLS, YYNGEE. The V end was cut by 1 base, the J end by 5 bases, with 9 bases between. The CDR3 protein is CASSVSTGYGYTF. The CDR3 DNA sequence: TGTGCCAGCAGCGTAAGCACAGGTTATGGCTACACCTTC.

For the CDR3, the DNA is TGCGCCAGCAGCCAAGATCAAACGGACGCCGGGAACACCATATATTTT. Translation: CASSQDQTDAGNTIYF. The chain carries TRBV4-1 and TRBJ1-3; D ambiguous. This CDR3 has 16 amino acids. V lost 0 bases and J lost 7, with 16 bases in between. The V gene's germline CDR1 is MGHRA and CDR2 YSYEKL.

The chain carries TRBV28 and TRBJ2-1; 13 bases fit TRBD2. V was pared by 5 bases and J by 2 bases, with 9 bases of the junction left unmatched. CDR3 length: 18 amino acids. The germline V gene has CDR1 MDHEN and CDR2 SYDVKM. The CDR3, as DNA: TGTGCCAGCAGTCCAGGGACTAGCGGGGAGCTTCCCTACAATGAGCAGTTCTTC. This sequence encodes CASSPGTSGELPYNEQFF.

The J gene is TRBJ2-2, the V gene TRBV7-2; D gene ambiguous. The V and J ends lost 1 base and 7 bases respectively, with 13 bases between them. Germline-derived CDR1 and CDR2 are SGHTA and FQGNSA. CDR3 length equals 15 residues. DNA of the CDR3: TGTGCCAGCAGCTTAGTGGCTACAGAAAACGGGGAGCTGTTTTTT. It encodes CASSLVATENGELFF. Filled out from reference TRBV7-2 and TRBJ2-2, the complete variable domain reads GAGVSQSPSNKVTEKGKDVELRCDPISGHTALYWYRQSLGQGLEFLIYFQGNSAPDKSGLPSDRFSAERTGGSVSTLTIQRTQQEDSAVYLCASSLVATENGELFFGEGSRLTVL.

This chain uses TRBV6-5 with TRBJ2-7; D might be TRBD1 (6 bases). The CDR3 has 11 residues. Germline-derived CDR1 and CDR2 are MNHEY and SVGAGI. The V end lost 8 bases, the J end lost 4 bases, and 9 bases lay between the germline ends. The CDR3 coding sequence is TGTGCCAGCGGGGACAAGTACGAGCAGTACTTC. Protein: CASGDKYEQYF.

This clone was found a few times. The gene calls are TRBV6-5 and TRBJ2-7; D is unresolved. This CDR3 spans 13 amino acids. V dropped 8 bases and J dropped 1 base, with 12 bases sitting between them. The V gene's germline CDR1 is MNHEY and CDR2 SVGAGI. CDR3: CASSWPESYEQYF. The CDR3 DNA sequence: TGTGCCAGCTCTTGGCCGGAATCCTACGAGCAGTACTTC.

V and J are TRBV16 and TRBJ1-1; TRBD1 might be the D (6 bases). CDR3 size: 17 residues. CDR1 is KGHSY, CDR2 FQNENV, per germline. Trimming cost V 2 bases and J 2 bases, with 18 bases left between them. In DNA, the CDR3 is TGTGCCAGCAGCCAACTGGGGCCCGGGACATCCAACACTGAAGCTTTCTTT. Translation: CASSQLGPGTSNTEAFF.